This T cell receptor beta chain was sequenced in a study of siplizumab effects on memory and regulatory T cells. Clones were sequenced by immunoSEQ multiplex PCR, and TCRdb holds only the in-frame ones, with some missing. This sample has about 100,000 clones, with roughly 93% found just once. The V gene's germline CDR1 is MNHEY and CDR2 SVGAGI. The CDR3 is 16 residues long. V lost 4 bases and J lost 6; bases outside the gene matches: 14. What was sequenced was non-Treg CD4+ T cells sorted from blood. The TCR comes from a human donor in good health. The rearrangement joins TRBV6-5 to TRBJ2-7; the match to TRBD2 covers 8 bases. CDR3 residues: CASSSPWQRGRREQYF. The CDR3 DNA reads TGTGCCAGCAGTTCCCCCTGGCAGCGGGGGCGACGCGAGCAGTACTTC.